This T cell receptor (beta chain) was retrieved from a study of cytomegalovirus exposure and HLA in healthy donors. The germline gives CDR1 SGHNT, CDR2 YYREEE (reference sequence). V lost 3 bases, J lost 2 bases, and 3 bases stayed unmatched. This CDR3 comprises 14 residues. The PCR had 60 Vbeta and 13 Jbeta primers. Method: immunoSEQ multiplex PCR; TCRdb's copy keeps in-frame clones and lacks some. The profile shows under 110,000 clones, roughly four fifths of them singletons. The material sequenced was PBMCs. V gene TRBV5-4 combines with J gene TRBJ2-5; 8 positions agree with TRBD2. This TCR derives from a man over 45 in good health and CMV-seronegative. The CDR3 spells CASSSGGVQETQYF. The CDR3 DNA sequence: TGTGCCAGCAGCTCGGGGGGGGTACAAGAGACCCAGTACTTC.